The 15 T cell receptor beta chains below come from one sample, sequenced in a study of blood T cell repertoires in COVID-19. The table came from immunoSEQ multiplex PCR; TCRdb's copy has only in-frame clones and leaves some out. The sample holds more than 140,000 clones, about 86% seen once. Sequenced: peripheral blood. The receptors here all came from a woman aged 55-70 years with acute or convalescent COVID-19.

The chain combines TRBV5-1 with TRBJ1-4; TRBD1 matches at 9 bases. V lost 4 bases, J lost 4 bases, and 8 bases stayed unmatched. Per germline, CDR1 SGHRS and CDR2 YFSETQ. CDR3 length equals 16 residues. The CDR3, as DNA: TGCGCCAGCAGCCCCGGACAGGGGACCTTTAATGAAAAACTGTTTTTT. It is translated as CASSPGQGTFNEKLFF.

The chain recombines TRBV11-3 with TRBJ1-2; D is undetermined. The germline gives CDR1 SGHNT, CDR2 YENEEA. The CDR3 loop spans 13 amino acids. V was cut by 0 bases and J by 5 bases, with 7 bases left in between. In nucleotides, the CDR3 is TGTGCCAGCAGCTTAGATGGGCATTATGGCTACACCTTC. Its protein is CASSLDGHYGYTF.

Written as DNA, the CDR3 is TGTGCCAGCAGCCCGGTGGGACAGGACGGCTACACCTTC. It is translated as CASSPVGQDGYTF. This sequence joins TRBV7-9 and TRBJ1-2; 8 bases map to TRBD1. The CDR3 has 13 residues. V gave up 5 bases and J gave up 8 bases; unmatched junction bases: 7. The germline gives CDR1 SEHNR, CDR2 FQNEAQ (reference sequence).

There are a few counts of this clone. This chain joins TRBV18 and TRBJ2-6, with D perhaps matching TRBD1 (5 bases). Germline V CDR1 and CDR2: KGHSH, LQKENI. The CDR3 length is 14 residues. V gave up 5 bases and J gave up 1 base, with 6 bases separating them. DNA of the CDR3: TGTGCCAGCTCAGCAGGGTCTGGGGCCAACGTCCTGACTTTC. This gives the protein CASSAGSGANVLTF.

This clone has just one count. The chain couples TRBV4-1 to TRBJ1-5, with D perhaps matching TRBD1 (6 bases). CDR1 and CDR2 (germline): MGHRA, YSYEKL. There are 17 residues in the CDR3. The V end lost 0 bases, the J end lost 1 base, and 13 bases lay between the germline ends. CDR3 loop: CASSQEGWDTSNQPQHF. The CDR3 nucleotides are TGCGCCAGCAGCCAAGAAGGCTGGGACACAAGCAATCAGCCCCAGCATTTT.

The V and J genes are TRBV3-1 (or the pseudogene TRBV3-2) and TRBJ1-6; maybe TRBD1 (6 bases). The CDR3 is 15 residues long. Trimming shortened V by 7 bases and J by 7 bases, and 17 bases separated the two germline ends. The germline CDR1 and CDR2 sequences are LGHDT and YNNKEL (reference sequence). CDR3 DNA sequence: TGTGCCAGCACCCTCGTAGACGGACAGAATTCACCCCTCCACTTT. Translated: CASTLVDGQNSPLHF.

This clone was seen a few times. This chain uses TRBV19 with TRBJ2-1; 11 bases line up with TRBD2. The germline V gene encodes CDR1 LNHDA and CDR2 SQIVND (reference sequence). The CDR3 totals 17 residues. The V gene end was trimmed by 1 base and the J gene end by 6 bases; junction bases not matched to a gene: 8. As DNA, the CDR3 is TGTGCCAGTAGTATAGGTAGACTAGCGGGGTTCGGCAATGAGCAGTTCTTC. Translation: CASSIGRLAGFGNEQFF.

V is TRBV18 and J is TRBJ2-1; D gene uncertain. The germline V and J ends were trimmed by 2 bases and 5 bases, with 22 bases remaining between them. This CDR3 has 18 residues. Germline V lookup: CDR1 KGHSH, CDR2 LQKENI. The CDR3 sequence: CASSPSEQPTTVHNEQFF. For the CDR3, the DNA is TGTGCCAGCTCACCATCGGAGCAGCCAACCACTGTCCACAATGAGCAGTTCTTC.

This sequence joins TRBV9 and TRBJ1-1, with 12 bases matching TRBD1. CDR1 is SGDLS and CDR2 is YYNGEE in the germline V gene. CDR3 length: 16 amino acids. Unmatched junction bases numbered 5, after V lost 3 bases and J lost 2 bases. This chain's CDR3 is CASSARGTGGNTEAFF. The CDR3 DNA reads as TGTGCCAGCAGCGCGAGGGGGACAGGGGGCAACACTGAAGCTTTCTTT.

The chain uses TRBV6-5 and TRBJ1-6, with D maybe TRBD1 (6 bases). Germline CDR1 MNHEY, CDR2 SVGAGI. Between the trimmed V and J ends, which lost 10 bases and 9 bases, there was a span of 22 bases. This CDR3 comprises 15 residues. DNA for the CDR3: TGTGCCACAAGTCAACAGGGAGGGGGGGGTTCACCCCTCCACTTT. Translating gives CATSQQGGGGSPLHF.

The V gene is TRBV2, the J gene TRBJ2-1, with a weak D call TRBD1 (6 bases). Germline assignment: CDR1 SNHLY and CDR2 FYNNEI. This CDR3 is 14 amino acids long. Trimming pared 8 bases from V and 3 bases from J, leaving 14 bases between. The CDR3 DNA is TGTGCCAGCGTTTTCGGGACACACTACAATGAGCAGTTCTTC. Its translation is CASVFGTHYNEQFF.

The count of this clone is one. This chain links TRBV19 with TRBJ2-7, with 7 positions matching TRBD1. With 7 bases clipped from V and 0 bases from J, the junction kept 9 bases outside the gene matches. Germline values: CDR1 LNHDA, CDR2 SQIVND (reference sequence). This CDR3 has 15 amino acids. The chain's CDR3 is CASTLRQGYSYEQYF. The DNA for the CDR3 is TGTGCCAGTACCCTTAGACAGGGCTACTCCTACGAGCAGTACTTC.

V gene TRBV7-9 combines with J gene TRBJ2-5, with a weak D call TRBD2 (5 bases). This CDR3 is built from 12 residues. V was pared by 1 base and J by 7 bases, with 7 bases between. Germline CDR1 and CDR2: SEHNR and FQNEAQ (reference sequence). This CDR3 reads CASSLEGGTQYF. In DNA, the CDR3 is TGTGCCAGCAGCTTAGAAGGAGGGACCCAGTACTTC.

This clone was picked up a small number of times. This rearrangement joins TRBV11-2 to TRBJ2-7; D is unclear. The CDR3 is made up of 13 amino acids. The V end was cut by 2 bases, the J end by 1 base, with 6 bases between. Germline V gene data show CDR1 as SGHAT and CDR2 as FQNNGV. For the CDR3, the DNA is TGTGCCAGCAGCTTAAGGAGTTCCTACGAGCAGTACTTC. Protein: CASSLRSSYEQYF.

The genes are TRBV24-1 and TRBJ2-3, with 7 bases identical to TRBD2. Germline V lookup: CDR1 KGHDR, CDR2 SFDVKD. The V segment lost 3 bases and the J segment 7 bases; nucleotides outside the gene matches: 12. CDR3 size: 16 residues. DNA for the CDR3: TGTGCCACCAGTGATGAGGGTAGAGGACTAGTTAATACGCAGTATTTT. As protein: CATSDEGRGLVNTQYF.